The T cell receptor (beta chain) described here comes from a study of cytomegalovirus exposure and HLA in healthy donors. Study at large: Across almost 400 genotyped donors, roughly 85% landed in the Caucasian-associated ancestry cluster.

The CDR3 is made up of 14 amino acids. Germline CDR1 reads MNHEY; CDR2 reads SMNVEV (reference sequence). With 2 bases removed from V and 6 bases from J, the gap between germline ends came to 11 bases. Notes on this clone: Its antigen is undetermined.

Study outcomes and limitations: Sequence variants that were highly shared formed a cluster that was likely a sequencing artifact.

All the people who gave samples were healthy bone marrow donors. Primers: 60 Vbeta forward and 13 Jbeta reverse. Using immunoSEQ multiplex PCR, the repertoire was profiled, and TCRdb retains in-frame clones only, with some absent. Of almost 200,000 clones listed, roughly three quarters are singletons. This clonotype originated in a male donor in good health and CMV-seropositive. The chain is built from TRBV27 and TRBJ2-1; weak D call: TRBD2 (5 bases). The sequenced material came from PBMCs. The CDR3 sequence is CASSLGRGSNEQFF. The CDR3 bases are TGTGCCAGCAGTTTAGGAAGAGGGTCCAATGAGCAGTTCTTC.